The clone carrying this T cell receptor beta chain was observed at least ten times. The data belong to a study of neurological immune-mediated disorders. By 5'RACE with 10-nucleotide random UMIs, the cDNA was made. Every sequencing run gave over 160 million TCR-beta sequences, taken from 15-18 subjects. TCRdb recomputed calls from the 5' RACE reads with MiXCR, one row per CDR3 protein. The sample includes 50,000 or so distinct CDR3 sequences, roughly 11% of them seen just once. CDR3 size: 13 residues. Germline loops: CDR1 MNHNY, CDR2 SVGAGI (reference sequence). The V gene lost 2 bases and the J gene lost 3 bases, with 8 bases spanning the gap. Source material was 2 million unsorted PBMCs, stored at -80 °C in RNAlater.

This chain connects TRBV6-6 to TRBJ2-7; D is unresolved. Source material: PBMCs. The TCR originated in a man aged 60-69 years in good health. The CDR3 reads CASSYGSFYEQYF. CDR3 DNA: TGTGCCAGCAGTTACGGAAGCTTCTACGAGCAGTACTTC.